These 17 T cell receptor beta chains share one sample of origin, sequenced in a study of T cell repertoires in cytomegalovirus infection. From the reads, TCRdb called clonotypes with MiXCR, one entry per CDR3 protein. Found here are hundreds of thousands of distinct CDR3 sequences, more than 8% of them singletons; the top ten hold approximately 4.7%. The source material was PBMCs. Receptors were obtained from a human donor in good health (CMV status not recorded). Some clones in this sample may be carry-over from other donors' samples.

This clonotype was seen a handful of times. The genes are TRBV27 and TRBJ2-7, with D maybe TRBD1 (5 bases). V was clipped by 2 bases and J by 5 bases, with 13 bases between them. The CDR3 is 14 residues long. Germline CDR1 and CDR2: MNHEY and SMNVEV (reference sequence). For the CDR3, the DNA is TGTGCCAGCAGTTTAAGGGCAGGGTCGGACGAGCAGTACTTC. This codes for CASSLRAGSDEQYF.

This clonotype was counted ten times or more. The chain recombines TRBV7-2 with TRBJ2-7; TRBD2 is a possible D gene (6 bases). Germline CDR1 reads SGHTA; CDR2 reads FQGNSA. The CDR3 runs 16 residues. V dropped 4 bases and J dropped 4 bases, with 20 bases sitting between them. The CDR3 loop is CASSSVAGLKVYEQYF. The CDR3, as DNA: TGTGCCAGCAGCTCGGTGGCGGGGCTCAAAGTTTACGAGCAGTACTTC. The whole variable domain, remainder taken from reference TRBV7-2 and TRBJ2-7, is GAGVSQSPSNKVTEKGKDVELRCDPISGHTALYWYRQSLGQGLEFLIYFQGNSAPDKSGLPSDRFSAERTGGSVSTLTIQRTQQEDSAVYLCASSSVAGLKVYEQYFGPGTRLTVT.

In this sample, this clonotype turned up many times. V is TRBV28 and J is TRBJ2-7; perhaps D is TRBD1 or TRBD2 (6 bases each). The CDR3 contains 16 residues. Trimming stripped 6 bases from V and 0 bases from J, with 18 bases between. Per the germline V gene, CDR1 is MDHEN and CDR2 is SYDVKM. CDR3 in DNA: TGTGCCAGCAGCCGTAATCAGGGGAGGTTCTCCTACGAGCAGTACTTC. Translating gives CASSRNQGRFSYEQYF.

V gene TRBV15 combines with J gene TRBJ1-5, with D uncertain. This CDR3 is 15 amino acids long. Trimming left V 3 bases short and J 1 base short, with 10 bases between. The V gene's germline CDR1 is LNHNV and CDR2 YYDKDF (reference sequence). The CDR3 loop reads CATSRDASSNQPQHF. In nucleotides, the CDR3 is TGTGCCACCAGCAGGGACGCGTCGAGCAATCAGCCCCAGCATTTT.

This clonotype has at least ten counts. The J gene is TRBJ2-7, the V gene TRBV7-2; weak D call: TRBD1 (5 bases). Trimming pared 5 bases from V and 9 bases from J, leaving 14 bases between. This CDR3 is built from 12 residues. Germline V gene sequence: CDR1 SGHTA, CDR2 FQGNSA. For the CDR3, the DNA is TGTGCCAGCAGCGTGGACACCCTCGGGCAGTACTTC. Amino acid sequence: CASSVDTLGQYF.

V gene TRBV25-1 combines with J gene TRBJ2-5; 12 bases map to TRBD2. In germline, CDR1 is MGHDK, CDR2 SYGVNS. The CDR3 is made up of 13 amino acids. V lost 5 bases and J lost 5; bases outside the gene matches: 0. CDR3 DNA sequence: TGTGCCAGCAGTACTAGCGGGAGGGAGACCCAGTACTTC. Translating gives CASSTSGRETQYF.

In this sample, this clonotype turned up many times. DNA of the CDR3: TGTGCCAGCAGAAGATCCCAGGGGGCGCCTGAAGCTTTCTTT. Translating it yields CASRRSQGAPEAFF. The rearrangement links TRBV6-2 or TRBV6-3 to TRBJ1-1, with TRBD1 matching 8 bases. Trimming removed 6 bases from V and 6 bases from J; junction bases left unmatched: 9. CDR1 and CDR2 from the germline V gene are MNHEY and SVGEGT. The CDR3 length is 14 residues.

The chain is built from TRBV19 and TRBJ2-1, with 8 nucleotides matching TRBD2. Trimming at V came to 5 bases and at J to 2 bases, leaving 5 bases not matched to a gene. The germline CDR1 and CDR2 sequences are LNHDA and SQIVND (reference sequence). This CDR3 is built from 15 residues. CDR3: CASSYLAGPYNEQFF. CDR3 nucleotide sequence: TGTGCCAGTAGTTACCTAGCGGGTCCCTACAATGAGCAGTTCTTC.

The chain employs TRBV7-2 and TRBJ2-7; 7 bases line up with TRBD2. V shed 3 bases, J shed 6 bases, and the junction held 8 bases outside the gene matches. Germline V gives CDR1 SGHTA, CDR2 FQGNSA. CDR3 length equals 14 residues. CDR3 DNA sequence: TGTGCCAGCAGCTTTGGACTAGTCTCTAGCGAGCAGTACTTC. Translation: CASSFGLVSSEQYF.

This clonotype was detected many times. Written as DNA, the CDR3 is TGTGCCAGCAGCTTAGACAGGGTTTCCTACGAGCAGTACTTC. As protein: CASSLDRVSYEQYF. This rearrangement joins TRBV7-2 to TRBJ2-7; perhaps TRBD1 as D (6 bases). V was pared by 1 base and J by 1 base, with 8 bases between. The CDR3 covers 14 residues. Germline V gives CDR1 SGHTA, CDR2 FQGNSA.

In this sample, this clonotype turned up a few times. The rearrangement uses TRBV7-9 and TRBJ2-3; TRBD2 aligns across 12 bases. The J segment lost 2 bases and the V segment lost 8 bases, leaving 8 bases of the junction unmatched. The length of the CDR3 is 16 residues. From germline, CDR1 is SEHNR and CDR2 FQNEAQ (reference sequence). CDR3: CASHTGLAGPTDTQYF. Written as DNA, the CDR3 is TGTGCCAGCCACACAGGACTAGCGGGGCCCACAGATACGCAGTATTTT.

The rearrangement uses TRBV12-3 or TRBV12-4 and TRBJ2-7; no reliable D call. The CDR3 runs to 15 residues. With 4 bases removed from V and 1 base from J, the gap between germline ends came to 14 bases. CDR3 sequence (DNA): TGTGCCAGCAGTTCTCTCACCGTGAGGTCCTACGAGCAGTACTTC. It translates to CASSSLTVRSYEQYF.

This clonotype showed up many times. The chain joins TRBV11-2 to TRBJ2-7; 9 nucleotides align to TRBD1. The germline CDR1 and CDR2 sequences are SGHAT and FQNNGV. The CDR3 extends over 15 amino acids. V lost 6 bases and J lost 6; bases outside the gene matches: 12. CDR3 amino acids: CASSRTGTGSREQYF. The CDR3 bases are TGTGCCAGCAGTCGGACCGGGACAGGGTCCCGCGAGCAGTACTTC.

This clonotype was recorded at least ten times. The chain uses TRBV7-2 and TRBJ2-5; the D gene is possibly TRBD1 (6 bases). Per the germline V gene, CDR1 is SGHTA and CDR2 is FQGNSA. V shed 2 bases and J shed 6 bases, with 13 bases lying between them. This CDR3 comprises 14 residues. The DNA for the CDR3 is TGTGCCAGCAGCTTAATAGGGGGTGGCCAGACCCAGTACTTC. Protein: CASSLIGGGQTQYF.

This chain connects TRBV6-2 or TRBV6-3 to TRBJ2-7; TRBD1 might be the D (6 bases). V was pared by 6 bases and J by 2 bases, with 11 bases between. Germline values: CDR1 MNHEY, CDR2 SVGEGT. The CDR3 is made up of 13 amino acids. The CDR3 reads CASRPDSPYEQYF. The CDR3 bases are TGTGCCAGCAGACCGGACAGTCCCTACGAGCAGTACTTC.

This chain uses TRBV19 with TRBJ2-6; no firm D call. The germline CDR1 and CDR2 sequences are LNHDA and SQIVND (reference sequence). The ends were cut back, 5 bases at V and 0 bases at J, with 11 bases in the middle. The CDR3 totals 16 residues. CDR3 sequence: CASSPGRTSGANVLTF. CDR3 coding DNA: TGTGCCAGTAGTCCCGGCAGAACCTCTGGGGCCAACGTCCTGACTTTC.

This clonotype was counted ten times or more. V is TRBV7-4 and J is TRBJ2-3; 9 bases line up with TRBD2. Germline CDR1 SGHVT, CDR2 SQSDAQ. The CDR3 runs to 17 residues. Trimming at V came to 5 bases and at J to 2 bases, leaving 11 bases not matched to a gene. The CDR3 is CASSVGAAGGPTDTQYF. CDR3 in DNA: TGTGCCAGCAGCGTAGGGGCTGCGGGGGGGCCCACAGATACGCAGTATTTT. The whole variable domain, remainder taken from reference TRBV7-4 and TRBJ2-3, is GAGVSQSPRYKVAKRGRDVALRCDSISGHVTLYWYRQTLGQGSEVLTYSQSDAQRDKSGRPSGRFSAERPERSVSTLKIQRTEQGDSAVYLCASSVGAAGGPTDTQYFGPGTRLTVL.